A selection of T cell receptor beta chains follows, all from one sample in a study of cytomegalovirus exposure and HLA in healthy donors. The protocol was immunoSEQ multiplex PCR, while the TCRdb copy is restricted to in-frame clones and leaves out a portion. Of 100,000 to 150,000 clones in the sample, roughly four fifths were seen once. The specimen sequenced was PBMCs. These receptors came from a man aged 40-49 years in good health and CMV-seronegative. Both conserved end residues are trimmed from each CDR3. The order of the fields is V gene, J gene, D gene, CDR3 protein. The D gene is left open where the match is weak.

>TRBV9|TRBJ1-3|.
ASSVGAPTTGNTIY
>TRBV6-5|TRBJ2-7|TRBD1
ASSQGTGQFYEQY
>TRBV4-2|TRBJ1-1|.
ASTSGLGSDTEAF
>TRBV5-6|TRBJ2-5|TRBD2
ASSFQTSGRETQY
>TRBV6-5|TRBJ2-7|.
ASSPDRYSYEQY
>TRBV7-2|TRBJ1-2|TRBD1
ASSPGTVHYGYT
>TRBV5-1|TRBJ1-1|.
ASSNREGNTEAF
>TRBV19|TRBJ2-5|.
ASSNQEGTQTQY
>TRBV19|TRBJ1-3|.
ASSYRGGAVNTIY
>TRBV18|TRBJ2-2|TRBD2
ASSPFGLAESLF
>TRBV5-5|TRBJ2-7|TRBD2
ASSLVAGEYEQY
>TRBV15|TRBJ1-2|.
ATSRGDRRNYGYT
>TRBV30|TRBJ1-5|.
AWSIAQKTVPQH
>TRBV10-3|TRBJ1-4|TRBD1
AISSGGGEKLF
>TRBV20-1|TRBJ1-4|.
SALENEKLF
>TRBV28|TRBJ2-4|TRBD2
ASNPTSGRHDIQY
>TRBV18|TRBJ2-5|TRBD2
ASSRTSGIQETQY
>TRBV5-6|TRBJ2-2|TRBD1
ASRYQGQGASGELF
>TRBV9|TRBJ2-3|TRBD2
ASSASGTRTDTQY
>TRBV5-1|TRBJ2-5|TRBD2
ASSPSGTSGQETQY
>TRBV4-2|TRBJ2-1|TRBD2
ASSQDYNLAGVEQF
>TRBV20-1|TRBJ1-1|.
SARDYTKAF
>TRBV6-5|TRBJ1-2|.
ASGAASGGVNT
>TRBV18|TRBJ2-3|TRBD2
ASSPGTRTDTQY
>TRBV15|TRBJ2-5|TRBD1
ATSRERQGNSQTQY
>TRBV28|TRBJ1-2|.
ASSSGTLYGGYT
>TRBV7-3|TRBJ2-3|.
ASSPGNTDTQY
>TRBV4-3|TRBJ1-3|.
ASSQGSGSGNTIY
>TRBV5-4|TRBJ2-7|.
ASSLGGLTYEQY
>TRBV7-9|TRBJ2-3|TRBD2
ASSQSGGTDTQY
>TRBV6-5|TRBJ1-2|.
ASRPSGANYGYT
>TRBV4-3|TRBJ2-6|TRBD1
ASSRYRGQLSGANVLT
>TRBV10-1|TRBJ2-3|TRBD1
ASSTGQGGTDTQY
>TRBV9|TRBJ2-3|.
ASSVVSGTDTQY
>TRBV5-1|TRBJ2-1|.
ASSRTGILDNEQF
>TRBV14|TRBJ2-1|.
ASSQAGAGGNEQF
>TRBV6-5|TRBJ2-4|.
ASSRQDQWVQY
>TRBV15|TRBJ1-2|.
ATSRAAGDGYT
>TRBV4-2|TRBJ1-4|.
ASSRGQPGQQEKLF
>TRBV5-1|TRBJ2-7|TRBD2
ASSLVWGGAYEQY
>TRBV6-5|TRBJ1-1|.
ASSSSFLDTEAF